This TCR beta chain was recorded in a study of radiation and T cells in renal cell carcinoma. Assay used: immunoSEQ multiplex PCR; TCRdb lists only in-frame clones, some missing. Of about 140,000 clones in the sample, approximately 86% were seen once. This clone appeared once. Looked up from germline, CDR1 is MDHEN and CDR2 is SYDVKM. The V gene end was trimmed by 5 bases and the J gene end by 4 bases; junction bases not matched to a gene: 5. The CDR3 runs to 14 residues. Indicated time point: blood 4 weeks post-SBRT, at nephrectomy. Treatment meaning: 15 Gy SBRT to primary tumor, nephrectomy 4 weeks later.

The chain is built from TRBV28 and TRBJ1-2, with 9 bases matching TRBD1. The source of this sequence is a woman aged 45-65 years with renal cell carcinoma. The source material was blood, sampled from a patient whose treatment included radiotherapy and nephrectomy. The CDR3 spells CASSVQGASYGYTF. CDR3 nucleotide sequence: TGTGCCAGCAGTGTACAGGGGGCGAGCTATGGCTACACCTTC.